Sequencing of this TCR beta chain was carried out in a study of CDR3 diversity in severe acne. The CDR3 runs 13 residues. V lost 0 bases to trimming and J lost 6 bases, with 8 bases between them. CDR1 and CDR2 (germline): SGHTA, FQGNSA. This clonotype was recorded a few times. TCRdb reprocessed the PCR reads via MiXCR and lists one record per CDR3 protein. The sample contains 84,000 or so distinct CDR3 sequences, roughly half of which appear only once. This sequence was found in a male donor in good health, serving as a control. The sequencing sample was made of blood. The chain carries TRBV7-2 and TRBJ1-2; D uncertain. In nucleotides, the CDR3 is TGTGCCAGCAGCTTAGCGGTGTTTAATGGCTACACCTTC. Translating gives CASSLAVFNGYTF.